This T cell receptor beta chain was identified during a study of blood T cell repertoires in COVID-19. About the study: The origin of the acute and convalescent COVID-19 samples was the United States, Italy and Spain. PBMCs, B-cell-depleted T cells, or T cells provided the cDNA or gDNA that made up the material.

In the source study's methods: By means of reference gene primer amplification, nucleated cell counts were estimated. Produced via immunoSEQ multiplex PCR; TCRdb's table is partial and in-frame only. Clone size and the V and J calls come from that table; the DNA yielded D and trimming. Of roughly 300,000 clones in the sample, roughly 90% were seen once. The CDR3 is made up of 11 amino acids. Trimming removed 3 bases at V and 8 bases at J, with 10 bases between. Germline loops: CDR1 GTSNPN, CDR2 SVGIG (reference sequence). Sequenced input: peripheral blood. V and J are TRBV30 and TRBJ1-2; no reliable D call. The source is a young man who had recovered from COVID-19. The CDR3 DNA follows: TGTGCCTGGAGGGGCGTCGCGGGCTACACCTTC. It translates to CAWRGVAGYTF.